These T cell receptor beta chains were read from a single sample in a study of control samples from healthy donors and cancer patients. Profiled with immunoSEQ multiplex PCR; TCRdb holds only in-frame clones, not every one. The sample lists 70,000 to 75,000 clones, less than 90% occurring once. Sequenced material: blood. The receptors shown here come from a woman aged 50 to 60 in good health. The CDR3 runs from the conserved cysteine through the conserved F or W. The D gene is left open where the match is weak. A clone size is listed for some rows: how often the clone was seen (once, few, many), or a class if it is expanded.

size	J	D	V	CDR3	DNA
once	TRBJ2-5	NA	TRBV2	CASSVQVETQYF	TGTGCCAGCAGTGTCCAAGTAGAGACCCAGTACTTC
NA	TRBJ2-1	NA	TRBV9	CASSVSWEEQFF	TGTGCCAGCAGCGTTTCATGGGAGGAGCAGTTCTTC
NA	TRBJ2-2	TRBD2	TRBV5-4	CASSPRTSGSNTGELFF	TGTGCCAGCAGCCCGCGGACTAGCGGGTCTAACACCGGGGAGCTGTTTTTT
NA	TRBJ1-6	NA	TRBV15	CATLDGGLNSPLHF	TGTGCCACCTTGGATGGGGGGTTAAATTCACCCCTCCACTTT
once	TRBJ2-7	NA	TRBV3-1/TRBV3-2	CASSQAVGREQYF	TGTGCCAGCAGTCAAGCCGTGGGCAGGGAGCAGTACTTC
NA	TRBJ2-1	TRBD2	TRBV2	CASGDIAGGSNEQFF	TGTGCCAGCGGGGATATAGCGGGAGGATCGAATGAGCAGTTCTTC
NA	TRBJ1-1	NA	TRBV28	CASSTGNTEAFF	TGTGCCAGCAGTACAGGGAACACTGAAGCTTTCTTT
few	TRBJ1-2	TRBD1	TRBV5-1	CASSQGTGGGYGYTF	TGCGCCAGCAGCCAAGGGACAGGGGGAGGCTATGGCTACACCTTC
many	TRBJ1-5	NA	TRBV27	CASSPTTSNQPQHF	TGTGCCAGCAGCCCCACCACCAGCAATCAGCCCCAGCATTTT
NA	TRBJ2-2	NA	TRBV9	CASSPRDGSNTGELFF	TGTGCCAGCAGCCCAAGGGACGGATCGAACACCGGGGAGCTGTTTTTT
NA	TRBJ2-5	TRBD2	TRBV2	CANETSGRGETQYF	TGTGCCAACGAGACTAGCGGGAGAGGGGAGACCCAGTACTTC
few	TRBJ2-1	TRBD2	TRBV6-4	CASSDGLAGDEQFF	TGTGCCAGCAGTGACGGACTAGCGGGAGATGAGCAGTTCTTC
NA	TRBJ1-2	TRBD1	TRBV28	CASSTGQGYGYTF	TGTGCCAGCAGCACGGGACAGGGCTATGGCTACACCTTC
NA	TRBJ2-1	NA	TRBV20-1	CSARASSLFF	TGCAGTGCTAGGGCTAGCAGCTTGTTCTTC
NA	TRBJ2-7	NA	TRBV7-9	CASSLGFGGAYEQYF	TGTGCCAGCAGCTTAGGCTTCGGGGGAGCCTACGAGCAGTACTTC
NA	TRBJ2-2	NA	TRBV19	CASSGQGATGELFF	TGTGCCAGTAGTGGCCAAGGGGCCACCGGGGAGCTGTTTTTT
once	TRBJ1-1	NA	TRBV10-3	CAISESKSGTSFF	TGTGCCATCAGTGAGTCTAAATCGGGAACGTCTTTCTTT
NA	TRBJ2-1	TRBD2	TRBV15	CATSRGGLAANEQFF	TGTGCCACCAGCAGGGGGGGACTAGCGGCCAATGAGCAGTTCTTC
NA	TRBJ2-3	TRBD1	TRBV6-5	CASKQGVGTQYF	TGTGCCAGCAAACAGGGGGTGGGTACGCAGTATTTT
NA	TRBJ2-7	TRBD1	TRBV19	CASSSQGAQEQYF	TGTGCCAGTAGTTCACAGGGGGCACAAGAGCAGTACTTC
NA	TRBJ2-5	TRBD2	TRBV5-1	CASSLAAGVETQYF	TGCGCCAGCAGCTTGGCAGCGGGAGTGGAGACCCAGTACTTC
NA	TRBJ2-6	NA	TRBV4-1	CACSHPLWGAGANVLTF	TGCGCCTGCAGCCATCCTCTTTGGGGAGCTGGGGCCAACGTCCTGACTTTC
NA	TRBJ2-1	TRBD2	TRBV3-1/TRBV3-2	CASSQVQREAPFDEQFF	TGTGCCAGCAGCCAAGTCCAGCGGGAGGCCCCATTCGATGAGCAGTTCTTC
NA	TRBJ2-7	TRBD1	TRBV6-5	CASRYTGTGSIEQYF	TGTGCCAGCCGATACACCGGGACAGGGTCGATCGAGCAGTACTTC
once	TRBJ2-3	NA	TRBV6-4	CASSEDYPGGTDTQYF	TGTGCCAGCAGTGAGGACTATCCAGGCGGCACAGATACGCAGTATTTT
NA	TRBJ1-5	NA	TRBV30	CAWSVRTVSNQPQHF	TGTGCCTGGAGTGTACGGACTGTAAGCAATCAGCCCCAGCATTTT
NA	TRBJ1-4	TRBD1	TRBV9	CASSDGTGGPSNEKLFF	TGTGCCAGCAGCGATGGGACAGGGGGCCCGTCTAATGAAAAACTGTTTTTT
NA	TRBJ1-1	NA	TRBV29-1	CSVVSGWMNTEAFF	TGCAGCGTTGTGTCGGGTTGGATGAACACTGAAGCTTTCTTT
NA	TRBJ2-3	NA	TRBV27	CASSFWGADTQYF	TGTGCCAGCAGTTTTTGGGGGGCAGATACGCAGTATTTT
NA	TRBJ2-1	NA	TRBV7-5	CARSIRRLSDYNEQFF	TGTGCCAGAAGCATTCGGAGGCTGTCGGACTACAATGAGCAGTTCTTC
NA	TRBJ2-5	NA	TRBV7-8	CASSPRWRVQETQYF	TGTGCCAGCAGCCCTAGATGGCGGGTCCAAGAGACCCAGTACTTC
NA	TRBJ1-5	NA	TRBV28	CASSFISGGLVNQPQHF	TGTGCCAGCAGTTTTATTAGTGGAGGGTTGGTCAATCAGCCCCAGCATTTT
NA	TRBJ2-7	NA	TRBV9	CASSLGGFSYEQYF	TGTGCCAGCAGCCTCGGAGGGTTCTCCTACGAGCAGTACTTC
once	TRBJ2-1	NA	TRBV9	CASSGGRVSYNEQFF	TGTGCCAGCAGCGGGGGCCGGGTTTCCTACAATGAGCAGTTCTTC
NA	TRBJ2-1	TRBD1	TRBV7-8	CASSLESRSSDRGRNEQFF	TGTGCCAGCAGCTTAGAATCAAGATCTTCGGACAGGGGGCGAAATGAGCAGTTCTTC
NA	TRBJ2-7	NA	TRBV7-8	CASSLARGEQYF	TGTGCCAGCAGCTTAGCGCGGGGCGAGCAGTACTTC
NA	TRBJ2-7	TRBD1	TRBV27	CASSLWPGQGSEQYF	TGTGCCAGCAGTTTATGGCCGGGACAGGGGTCCGAGCAGTACTTC
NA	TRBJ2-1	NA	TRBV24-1	CATSVHNRVNEQFF	TGTGCCACCAGTGTTCATAACAGGGTCAATGAGCAGTTCTTC
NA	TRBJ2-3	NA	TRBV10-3	CAIRGAGSSTDTQYF	TGTGCCATCAGAGGGGCGGGATCTAGCACAGATACGCAGTATTTT
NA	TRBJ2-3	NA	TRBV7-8	CASSSPPATNTQYF	TGTGCCAGCAGCTCGCCCCCCGCTACAAATACGCAGTATTTT
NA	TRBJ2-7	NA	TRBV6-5	CASSYSGKGSGYEQYF	TGTGCCAGCAGTTACTCGGGGAAGGGTTCAGGCTACGAGCAGTACTTC
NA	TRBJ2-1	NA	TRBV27	CASSSPGTGTRYNEQFF	TGTGCCAGCAGTTCCCCCGGGACAGGGACTAGGTACAATGAGCAGTTCTTC
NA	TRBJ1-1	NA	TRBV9	CASSVVRYPDTEAFF	TGTGCCAGCAGCGTAGTTCGGTACCCAGACACTGAAGCTTTCTTT
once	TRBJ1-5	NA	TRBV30	CAWSDGSNQPQHF	TGTGCCTGGAGTGACGGAAGCAATCAGCCCCAGCATTTT
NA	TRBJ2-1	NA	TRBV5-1	CASSLGWGSEQFF	TGCGCCAGCAGCTTGGGATGGGGGTCGGAGCAGTTCTTC
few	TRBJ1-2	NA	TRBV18	CASATIGVGYGYTF	TGTGCCAGCGCAACCATAGGGGTGGGCTATGGCTACACCTTC
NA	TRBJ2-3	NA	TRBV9	CASSVQWGDTQYF	TGTGCCAGCAGCGTACAGTGGGGGGATACGCAGTATTTT
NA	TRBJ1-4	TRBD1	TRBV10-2	CASGTGGSASNEKLFF	TGCGCCAGCGGGACAGGGGGCAGCGCCTCTAATGAAAAACTGTTTTTT
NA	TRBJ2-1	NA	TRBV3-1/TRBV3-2	CASSRAIKKFF	TGTGCCAGCAGCCGAGCTATAAAGAAGTTCTTC
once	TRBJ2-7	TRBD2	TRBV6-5	CASRGRETGGYEQYF	TGTGCCAGCAGGGGGAGGGAGACTGGGGGGTACGAGCAGTACTTC
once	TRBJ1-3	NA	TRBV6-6	CASSYGHTGEDTIYF	TGTGCCAGCAGTTACGGACACACCGGGGAGGACACCATATATTTT